These 14 T cell receptor beta chains share one sample of origin, sequenced in a study of cytomegalovirus exposure and HLA in healthy donors. PCR used 60 Vbeta primers and 13 Jbeta primers. Some clones are missing from TCRdb's copy, which holds only in-frame ones; the method was immunoSEQ multiplex PCR. The sample lists approximately 120,000 clones, approximately 74% seen once, with 3% to 4.5% in the top ten. The sample comprised PBMCs. The receptors were sampled from a middle-aged man in good health and CMV-seropositive.

The V gene is TRBV13, the J gene TRBJ2-7; 7 nucleotides agree with TRBD1. The CDR3 runs to 15 residues. Per germline, CDR1 PRHDT and CDR2 FYEKMQ (reference sequence). V gave up 3 bases and J gave up 3 bases; unmatched junction bases: 8. The CDR3 reads CASSLRQGPFYEQYF. CDR3 bases: TGTGCCAGCAGCTTGAGACAGGGACCTTTCTACGAGCAGTACTTC.

This clone was seen a few times. This sequence joins TRBV20-1 and TRBJ2-1; tentatively, D is TRBD1 (6 bases). Germline loops: CDR1 DFQATT, CDR2 SNEGSKA (reference sequence). Trimming took 4 bases from V and 7 from J, leaving 8 bases between them. CDR3 length: 11 amino acids. The CDR3 region is CSANRENEQFF. The DNA for the CDR3 is TGCAGTGCTAACAGGGAAAATGAGCAGTTCTTC.

The chain combines TRBV30 with TRBJ2-1; perhaps TRBD2 as D (6 bases). Trimming took off 2 bases at V and 12 bases at J, with 17 bases between the two ends. This CDR3 comprises 13 residues. CDR1 GTSNPN and CDR2 SVGIG come from the germline V gene (reference sequence). Written as DNA, the CDR3 is TGTGCCTGGAGTAGTCGCTTTAGCGGATCGCAGTTCTTC. It translates to CAWSSRFSGSQFF.

This rearrangement joins TRBV19 to TRBJ1-6; 9 bases are shared with TRBD1. J gave up 12 bases and V 4 bases, and 10 bases lay outside the gene matches. The length of the CDR3 is 15 residues. The germline V gene encodes CDR1 LNHDA and CDR2 SQIVND (reference sequence). The CDR3 here is CASSTQQGAKGPLHF. The CDR3 nucleotides are TGTGCCAGTAGTACTCAACAGGGGGCAAAGGGACCCCTCCACTTT.

The J gene is TRBJ2-1, the V gene TRBV15, with TRBD2 identical over 13 bases. Trimming took 1 base from V and 7 from J; bases not matched to a gene: 10. CDR3 length: 18 amino acids. Germline V gives CDR1 LNHNV, CDR2 YYDKDF (reference sequence). The DNA of the CDR3 is TGTGCCACCAGCAGAGGGACTAGCGGGAGCCGTCTGGGTAATGAGCAGTTCTTC. It translates to CATSRGTSGSRLGNEQFF.

V usage is TRBV6-5 and J usage is TRBJ1-5; 7 bases line up with TRBD1. V was clipped by 2 bases and J by 0 bases; unmatched bases: 1. CDR1 is MNHEY and CDR2 is SVGAGI in the germline V gene. This CDR3 region has 15 residues. The CDR3 spells CASSYQGGSNQPQHF. The CDR3 DNA sequence: TGTGCCAGCAGTTACCAGGGGGGTAGCAATCAGCCCCAGCATTTT.

Concerning this clone: Relative to the germline gene, one junction end is altered; a read error may explain this. The rearrangement uses TRBV29-1 and TRBJ1-1; the D gene is possibly TRBD1 (6 bases). The CDR3 contains 12 residues. CDR1 is SQVTM, CDR2 ANQGSEA, per germline. The CDR3 loop is CAGAKAETEAFF. The CDR3 DNA sequence: TGTGCGGGGGCCAAGGCGGAAACTGAAGCTTTCTTT.

The rearrangement links TRBV5-1 to TRBJ1-1; the D is unclear. V gave up 2 bases and J gave up 1 base, with 9 bases separating them. CDR3 size: 14 residues. Germline CDR1 and CDR2: SGHRS and YFSETQ. The DNA for the CDR3 is TGCGCCAGCAGCTTTGAGAGGGCGAACACTGAAGCTTTCTTT. Translation gives CASSFERANTEAFF.

V and J are TRBV28 and TRBJ1-4, with D unclear. The CDR3 runs to 15 residues. The germline CDR1 and CDR2 sequences are MDHEN and SYDVKM. V was clipped by 6 bases and J by 3 bases, with 14 bases between them. CDR3 region: CASRVTPSANEKLFF. CDR3 nucleotides: TGTGCCAGCAGAGTTACCCCTTCGGCTAATGAAAAACTGTTTTTT.

As DNA, the CDR3 is TGTGCCAGCAGCGACACCTACGAGCAGTACTTC. It specifies CASSDTYEQYF. The rearrangement joins TRBV7-8 to TRBJ2-7; D gene unclear. Germline V lookup: CDR1 SGHVS, CDR2 FQNEAQ. The V gene lost 5 bases and the J gene lost 2 bases, with 4 bases spanning the gap. The CDR3 covers 11 residues.

This chain uses TRBV5-6 with TRBJ1-1; possible D gene TRBD1, 5 bases. The germline V gene encodes CDR1 SGHDT and CDR2 YYEEEE. The CDR3 is 12 residues long. Trimming took off 2 bases at V and 8 bases at J, with 10 bases between the two ends. The CDR3 region is CASSLGHTEAFF. The DNA for the CDR3 is TGTGCCAGCAGCTTAGGACATACCGAAGCTTTCTTT.

This clone appeared a few times. V and J are TRBV7-8 and TRBJ1-5; 7 bases fit TRBD1. Germline V gene data show CDR1 as SGHVS and CDR2 as FQNEAQ. The V gene end was trimmed by 1 base and the J gene end by 0 bases; junction bases not matched to a gene: 6. The CDR3 extends over 17 amino acids. DNA of the CDR3: TGTGCCAGCAGCTTAGGGACAGGACCTTATAGCAATCAGCCCCAGCATTTT. Its protein product is CASSLGTGPYSNQPQHF.

This clone was detected a few times. The chain combines TRBV6-4 with TRBJ2-3, with 9 bases that match TRBD2. The length of the CDR3 is 16 residues. The V gene's germline CDR1 is MRHNA and CDR2 SNTAGT. Unmatched junction bases numbered 10, after V lost 8 bases and J lost 1 base. The CDR3, as DNA: TGTGCCAGCGGGGAAATAGCGGGGGACGGCACAGATACGCAGTATTTT. Residues: CASGEIAGDGTDTQYF.

The chain recombines TRBV19 with TRBJ1-3; 10 bases map to TRBD1. V shed 6 bases, J shed 5 bases, and the junction held 16 bases outside the gene matches. The CDR3 contains 18 residues. Germline CDR1 and CDR2: LNHDA and SQIVND (reference sequence). The CDR3 DNA follows: TGTGCCAGTAGAAGGCTTATTCCGGGACAGGGGCGGCGAAACACCATATATTTT. It is translated as CASRRLIPGQGRRNTIYF. The variable domain in full, completed from reference TRBV19 and TRBJ1-3, reads DGGITQSPKYLFRKEGQNVTLSCEQNLNHDAMYWYRQDPGQGLRLIYYSQIVNDFQKGDIAEGYSVSREKKESFPLTVTSAQKNPTAFYLCASRRLIPGQGRRNTIYFGEGSWLTVV.